Sequencing of this TCR beta chain was carried out in a study of T-cell memory formation after mild COVID-19. This clonotype was observed many times. What it recognizes is unknown. The germline V gene encodes CDR1 SGHTA and CDR2 FQGNSA. Trimming cost V 5 bases and J 2 bases, with 4 bases left between them. The length of the CDR3 is 11 residues. Study-wide results and limits: Contracting CD8+ clones were enriched in EMRA, CD4+ mainly in CM and EM.

TCRdb re-derived calls from the 5' RACE reads in MiXCR, one entry per CDR3 protein. This sample has roughly 190,000 distinct CDR3 sequences, with roughly a tenth found just once. The chain links TRBV7-2 to TRBJ2-7; no reliable D call. The source material was PBMCs or a T cell subset sorted from them (not recorded which). This receptor was identified in a man aged 18 to 29 who had mild COVID-19 (a few samples of this study predate the infection). Cell type and time point are not known. The CDR3 coding sequence is TGTGCCAGCAGCACCACCTACGAGCAGTACTTC. Encoded protein: CASSTTYEQYF.